The next 5 T cell receptor beta chains were all read from a single sample in a study of blood T cell repertoires in COVID-19. Measured with immunoSEQ multiplex PCR; TCRdb has only the in-frame clones, and not every one. The table lists 92,000 or so clones, 60% to 80% of them singletons. Sequenced input: peripheral blood. These receptor sequences come from a woman of 80 years or more with acute or convalescent COVID-19.

The V gene is TRBV28, the J gene TRBJ1-1; 10 bases agree with TRBD1. The germline CDR1 and CDR2 sequences are MDHEN and SYDVKM. CDR3 size: 16 residues. V lost 3 bases, J lost 5 bases, and 9 bases stayed unmatched. CDR3 DNA: TGTGCCAGCAGTTTCGGTTCGACAGGGGGCTTTACTGAAGCTTTCTTT. Its translation is CASSFGSTGGFTEAFF.

The gene calls are TRBV5-1 and TRBJ2-3, with D possibly being TRBD2 (5 bases). The CDR3 extends over 16 amino acids. V lost 2 bases, J lost 1 base, and 14 bases lay in between. The V gene's germline CDR1 is SGHRS and CDR2 YFSETQ. CDR3 in DNA: TGCGCCAGCAGCTTACCGGGGTCCGGTGGCACAGATACGCAGTATTTT. It yields the protein CASSLPGSGGTDTQYF.

The V gene is TRBV9, the J gene TRBJ2-7; TRBD2 matches at 7 bases. The V gene end was trimmed by 5 bases and the J gene end by 4 bases; junction bases not matched to a gene: 6. The CDR3 spans 13 residues. Germline CDR1 and CDR2: SGDLS and YYNGEE. The CDR3 DNA follows: TGTGCCAGCAGTGGGGGGGTGGCTTACGAGCAGTACTTC. Its protein product is CASSGGVAYEQYF.

CDR3 sequence: CAWSGTGGGYGYTF. CDR3 DNA sequence: TGTGCCTGGAGTGGTACAGGGGGAGGCTATGGCTACACCTTC. The chain recombines TRBV30 with TRBJ1-2; 8 bases fit TRBD1. Germline loops: CDR1 GTSNPN, CDR2 SVGIG (reference sequence). The CDR3 runs to 14 residues. With V trimmed by 1 base and J by 4 bases, 5 bases remained unmatched.

This clone was detected only a few times. The chain uses TRBV5-1 and TRBJ1-1, with TRBD1 as a possible D gene (5 bases). CDR1 is SGHRS and CDR2 is YFSETQ in the germline V gene. V was shortened by 7 bases and J by 3 bases, with 19 bases between the two germline ends. The CDR3 spans 15 residues. CDR3 protein: CASSGLPRGDTEAFF. DNA for the CDR3: TGCGCCAGCTCGGGACTCCCCCGGGGCGACACTGAAGCTTTCTTT.